This TCR beta chain was documented in a study of blood T cell repertoires in COVID-19. The CDR3 covers 16 residues. V shed 1 base and J shed 8 bases, with 18 bases lying between them. Germline assignment: CDR1 MGHRA and CDR2 YSYEKL. Generated by immunoSEQ multiplex PCR, the TCRdb table keeps only in-frame clones and is missing some. This table has 200,000 to 250,000 clones, around 80% appearing once. V usage is TRBV4-1 and J usage is TRBJ2-1; D is perhaps TRBD1 (6 bases). Sequencing input: peripheral blood. The TCR was taken from a young woman with COVID-19, enrolled during active disease. CDR3: CASSQGSGLSGDEQFF. As DNA, the CDR3 is TGCGCCAGCAGCCAAGGGTCGGGGCTTTCAGGGGATGAGCAGTTCTTC.